What follows describes a single TCR beta chain. The antigen remains unidentified. This sample is drawn from a study of blood T cells in healthy people across ages. Study-level points and caveats: Greater diversity and more naive CD4+ cells were seen in long-lived donors than in aged donors.

The CDR3 extends over 15 amino acids. The germline V and J ends were trimmed by 3 bases and 7 bases, with 18 bases remaining between them. PCR was performed a second time for roughly 6 to 12 cycles using a sample-barcoded 5' primer and a J-beta primer mix. Individual samples furnished no less than 2.5 million CDR3-containing paired-end reads apiece. TCRdb ran MiXCR on the 5' RACE reads and lists one entry per CDR3 protein. The profile covers approximately 810,000 distinct CDR3 sequences, with 35% to 40% appearing a single time and approximately 13% taken by the ten largest. The V gene is TRBV12-3 or TRBV12-4, the J gene TRBJ1-1; D remains ambiguous. Sequenced input: blood. The receptor's source is a man between 18 and 29 years old in good health. The CDR3 spells CASSFRYAGSYEAFF. The CDR3 DNA reads as TGTGCCAGCAGTTTCCGGTATGCGGGTTCATATGAAGCTTTCTTT.